Below, one TCR beta chain is given with its context. The data stem from a study of T cell repertoires in ileal Crohn's disease. TCRB immunosequencing input was roughly 500 nanograms of biopsy DNA per sample. The assay was immunoSEQ multiplex PCR, and TCRdb's table has in-frame clones only and misses some. The sample yields approximately 13,000 clones, about 71% seen once. The material sequenced was ileal tissue. This TCR was recovered from an adult with Crohn's disease.

The CDR3 coding sequence is TGTGCCAGCAGTGGCATAATCGTTCGCAAGACTAATGAAAAACTGTTTTTT. Translation: CASSGIIVRKTNEKLFF. This chain links TRBV6-4 with TRBJ1-4; D is ambiguous. This CDR3 region has 17 residues. V shed 4 bases and J shed 2 bases, with 17 bases lying between them. Germline V gives CDR1 MRHNA, CDR2 SNTAGT.